This passage covers 7 T cell receptor beta chains from one sample sequenced in a study of blood T cell repertoires in COVID-19. Assay: immunoSEQ multiplex PCR; the TCRdb copy retains only in-frame clones and omits some. The sample yields under 200,000 clones, 85% to 90% seen once. Sequenced: PBMCs or T cells enriched from blood (not recorded which). The receptors were gathered from a woman aged 40 to 49 in a cohort exposed to, infected with or recovered from COVID-19 (not recorded which).

This clone is a singleton in its sample. The rearrangement links TRBV29-1 to TRBJ2-7; the match to TRBD2 covers 14 bases. The CDR3 covers 16 residues. Losses at the gene ends were 4 bases for V and 3 bases for J; bases not matched to a gene: 8. Germline assignment: CDR1 SQVTM and CDR2 ANQGSEA. The CDR3 nucleotides read TGCAGCGTTGGTCCCCAGACTAGCGGGGGGGGCTACGAGCAGTACTTC. This encodes CSVGPQTSGGGYEQYF.

This clone appeared once. The CDR3 is CASSQLRDRGLSGNTIYF. The CDR3 DNA is TGTGCCAGCAGCCAACTCCGGGACAGGGGCCTCTCTGGAAACACCATATATTTT. V is TRBV7-9 and J is TRBJ1-3; TRBD1 agrees at 10 bases. Germline V lookup: CDR1 SEHNR, CDR2 FQNEAQ (reference sequence). J lost 0 bases, V lost 5 bases, and 10 bases had no gene match. The CDR3 contains 18 residues.

The chain recombines TRBV6-1 with TRBJ1-1; a weak D match, TRBD1 (6 bases). CDR3 length: 14 residues. Trimming cost V 6 bases and J 3 bases, with 14 bases left between them. The V gene's germline CDR1 is MNHNS and CDR2 SASEGT. For the CDR3, the DNA is TGTGCCAGCAGCAAGGGGGGGCGGGACACTGAAGCTTTCTTT. It yields the protein CASSKGGRDTEAFF.

CDR3 loop: CASSFGGQGAIGYTF. The CDR3 DNA sequence: TGTGCCAGCAGCTTTGGGGGACAGGGGGCGATTGGCTACACCTTC. The J gene is TRBJ1-2, the V gene TRBV7-9, with TRBD1 identical over 12 bases. Trimming cost V 3 bases and J 7 bases; bases outside gene matches: 6. Germline CDR1 reads SEHNR; CDR2 reads FQNEAQ (reference sequence). This CDR3 spans 15 amino acids.

This clone was seen a single time. V and J are TRBV5-4 and TRBJ2-5; unclear D gene. The CDR3 totals 14 residues. CDR1 is SGHNT and CDR2 is YYREEE in the germline V gene (reference sequence). Trimming took 4 bases from V and 1 from J, leaving 11 bases between them. The chain's CDR3 is CASSENRPQETQYF. For the CDR3, the DNA is TGTGCCAGCAGCGAGAACAGACCCCAAGAGACCCAGTACTTC.

The CDR3: CASSSGRGLAESSYNEQFF. CDR3 sequence (DNA): TGTGCCAGCAGCTCGGGTAGGGGACTAGCGGAGAGCTCCTACAATGAGCAGTTCTTC. The chain employs TRBV11-3 and TRBJ2-1; 11 bases match TRBD2. CDR3 length: 19 residues. The V segment lost 4 bases and the J segment 0 bases; nucleotides outside the gene matches: 11. Germline loops: CDR1 SGHNT, CDR2 YENEEA.

To note about this clone: Being one base from a much bigger clone, this may be a read error. The chain is built from TRBV19 and TRBJ1-5, with 7 bases that match TRBD1. Germline V lookup: CDR1 LNHDA, CDR2 SQIVND (reference sequence). J lost 4 bases, V lost 6 bases, and 3 bases had no gene match. CDR3 size: 13 residues. CDR3 coding DNA: TGTGCCAGTAGGACAGGGTGGAATCAGCCCCAGCATTTT. This codes for CASRTGWNQPQHF.